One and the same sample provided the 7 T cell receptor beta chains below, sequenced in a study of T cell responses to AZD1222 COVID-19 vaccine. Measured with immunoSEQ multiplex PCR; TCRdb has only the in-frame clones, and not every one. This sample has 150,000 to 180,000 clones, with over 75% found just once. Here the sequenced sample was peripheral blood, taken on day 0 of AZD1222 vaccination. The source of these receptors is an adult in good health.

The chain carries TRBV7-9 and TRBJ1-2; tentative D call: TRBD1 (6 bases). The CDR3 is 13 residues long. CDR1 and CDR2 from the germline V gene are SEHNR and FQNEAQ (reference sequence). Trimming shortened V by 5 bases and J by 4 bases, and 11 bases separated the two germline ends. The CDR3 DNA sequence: TGTGCCAGCAGCCCTCAGGGGAGCTATGGCTACACCTTC. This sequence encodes CASSPQGSYGYTF.

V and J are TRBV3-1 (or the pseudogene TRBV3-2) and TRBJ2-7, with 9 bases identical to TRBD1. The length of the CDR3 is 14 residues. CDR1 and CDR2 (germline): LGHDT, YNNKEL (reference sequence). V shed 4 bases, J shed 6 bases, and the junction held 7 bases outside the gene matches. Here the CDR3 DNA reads TGTGCCAGCAGCCTAAGGGACAGGGCTGGCGAGCAGTACTTC. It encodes CASSLRDRAGEQYF.

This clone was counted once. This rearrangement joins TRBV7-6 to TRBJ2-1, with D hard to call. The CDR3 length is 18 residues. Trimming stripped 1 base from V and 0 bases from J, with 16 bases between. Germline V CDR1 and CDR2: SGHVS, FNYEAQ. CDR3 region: CASSLGPQTSSSYNEQFF. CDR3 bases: TGTGCCAGCAGCTTAGGTCCACAAACGTCCAGCTCCTACAATGAGCAGTTCTTC.

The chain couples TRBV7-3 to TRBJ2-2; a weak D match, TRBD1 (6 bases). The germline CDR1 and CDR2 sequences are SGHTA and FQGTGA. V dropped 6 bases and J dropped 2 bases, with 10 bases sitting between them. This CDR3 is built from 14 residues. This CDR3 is CASSLQGNTGELFF. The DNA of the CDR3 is TGTGCCAGCAGTTTACAGGGTAACACCGGGGAGCTGTTTTTT. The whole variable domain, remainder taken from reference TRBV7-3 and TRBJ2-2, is GAGVSQTPSNKVTEKGKYVELRCDPISGHTALYWYRQSLGQGPEFLIYFQGTGAADDSGLPNDRFFAVRPEGSVSTLKIQRTERGDSAVYLCASSLQGNTGELFFGEGSRLTVL.

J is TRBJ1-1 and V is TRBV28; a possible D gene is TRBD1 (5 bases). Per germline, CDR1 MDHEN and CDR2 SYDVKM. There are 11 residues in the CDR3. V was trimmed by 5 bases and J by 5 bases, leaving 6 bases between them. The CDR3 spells CASSKGTEAFF. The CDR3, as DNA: TGTGCCAGCAGTAAGGGGACTGAAGCTTTCTTT.

The CDR3 nucleotides are TGTGCCAGCAGCTCGGGGACAGGATGGGGCTACACCTTC. This codes for CASSSGTGWGYTF. The chain couples TRBV7-2 to TRBJ1-2; 8 bases fit TRBD1. CDR1 and CDR2 (germline): SGHTA, FQGNSA. Germline trimming cut 4 bases from V and 8 bases from J; bases unmatched to any gene: 6. The CDR3 runs to 13 residues. Variable domain in full (rest from reference TRBV7-2 and TRBJ1-2): GAGVSQSPSNKVTEKGKDVELRCDPISGHTALYWYRQSLGQGLEFLIYFQGNSAPDKSGLPSDRFSAERTGGSVSTLTIQRTQQEDSAVYLCASSSGTGWGYTFGSGTRLTVV.

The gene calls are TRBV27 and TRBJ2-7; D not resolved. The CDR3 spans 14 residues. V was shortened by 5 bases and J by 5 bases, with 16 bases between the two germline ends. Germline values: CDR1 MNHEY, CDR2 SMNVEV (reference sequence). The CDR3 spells CASSGSTGDDEQYF. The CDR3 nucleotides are TGTGCCAGCAGTGGGTCGACTGGAGACGACGAGCAGTACTTC.